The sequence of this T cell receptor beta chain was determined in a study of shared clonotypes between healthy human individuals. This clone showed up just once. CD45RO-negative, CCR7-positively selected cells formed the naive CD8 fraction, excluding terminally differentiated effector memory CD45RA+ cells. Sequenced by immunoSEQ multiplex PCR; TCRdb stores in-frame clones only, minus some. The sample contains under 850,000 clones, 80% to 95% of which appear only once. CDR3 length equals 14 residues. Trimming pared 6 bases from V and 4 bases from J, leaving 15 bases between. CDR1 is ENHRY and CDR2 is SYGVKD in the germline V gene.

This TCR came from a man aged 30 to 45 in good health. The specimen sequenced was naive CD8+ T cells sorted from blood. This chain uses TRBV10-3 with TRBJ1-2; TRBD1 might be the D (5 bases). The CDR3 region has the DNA TGTGCCATCAGGGATATTGGGGACCTCTATGGCTACACCTTC. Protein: CAIRDIGDLYGYTF.